This TCR beta chain stems from a study of blood T cell repertoires in COVID-19 (TCRdb year 2020). A note on the overall study: Samples covering the acute and convalescent phases of COVID-19 were provided by collaborators in the United States, Italy and Spain. Sample metadata almost always included a de-identified subject ID, COVID-19 status, age in years and sex. The repertoires were made available in a free public database intended to serve as a resource for research on the immune response to SARS-CoV-2. The dataset comprised deeply sampled blood TCRbeta repertoires from subjects exposed to, actively infected with, or recovered from COVID-19. The material from the prospective study consisted of cDNA or gDNA derived from T cells, B-cell-depleted T cells, or PBMCs. HLA class I and class II types, where available, came from metadata supplied by the sample provider rather than from assay-based typing. The samples were drawn from the first 160 participants of the ongoing ImmuneRACE study and from 950 to 1,500 subjects provided by 6 global collaborators. What the work shows at the level of the full study, not this receptor alone: How much clinical and demographic metadata was included differed by source and by participant, and the metadata was provided uncurated.

Whole blood was collected in K2EDTA tubes by collaborating institutions according to the institutions' own protocols. For TCRbeta analysis, collaborator samples were shipped as frozen whole blood, as isolated PBMCs, or as DNA extracted from either sample type. To note about this clone: This clone's antigen is unknown. The record has no base qualities; no much larger clone is one base away.

TCRbeta CDR3 regions were amplified from genomic DNA using the immunoSEQ Assay, a bias-controlled multiplex PCR. Per the authors' processing: The number of nucleated cells in each sample was estimated from the amplification of reference gene primers within the assay. Sequence reads were collapsed and filtered to measure the absolute abundance of every unique TCRbeta CDR3 rearrangement. For each sample, productive Simpson clonality was calculated as the square root of Simpson's diversity index across productive rearrangements. In its TCRdb copy, this immuneACCESS table keeps in-frame sequences only and misses some clones. Where compared with another copy, unresolved V genes explain less than half of these, and the others have no known cause. Clone size and the V and J calls come from that table; the DNA yielded D and trimming. The sample table shows approximately 12,000 clones, and 70% to 75% are seen once. The ten largest make up around 30% of the sample.

There are 15 amino acids in the CDR3, from cysteine to phenylalanine inclusive. The entry retains the CDR3 DNA only, 45 bases that are in frame from base 1. Per the germline V gene, SGDLS is the CDR1 and YYNGEE is the CDR2. Trimming takes 3 bases off V and 4 bases off J; junction bases not matched to a gene: 9. The sequenced material came from peripheral blood. The clonotype was recovered from a human donor in a cohort sampled during active COVID-19. The rearranged chain carries TRBV9 and TRBJ1-2; 7 central nucleotides agree with TRBD1. This receptor has the CDR3 CASSAIPGQSYGYTF. The sequence in DNA is TGTGCCAGCAGCGCCATACCGGGACAGAGCTATGGCTACACCTTC.